Sequencing of this T cell receptor beta chain was carried out in a study of blood T cell repertoires in COVID-19. Turning to the study itself: Acute-phase and convalescent COVID-19 samples originated in the United States, Italy and Spain. Sample material is recorded as cDNA or gDNA derived from T cells, B-cell-depleted T cells, or PBMCs.

This CDR3 spans 16 amino acids. The germline V gene has CDR1 LGHDT and CDR2 YNNKEL (reference sequence). The V and J ends lost 1 base and 2 bases, in that order; junction bases with no gene match: 4. In the original processing: Quantification of nucleated cells was approximated via reference gene primer amplification. Libraries were prepared by immunoSEQ multiplex PCR; TCRdb keeps only in-frame clonotypes and omits some of them. V, J and clone size derive from that table, while D and trimming were established from the DNA sequence. The sample records 250,000 to 300,000 clones, about nine tenths being singletons.

The material sequenced was peripheral blood. The TCR was taken from a woman in her fifties or sixties with acute or convalescent COVID-19. This chain uses TRBV3-1 (or the pseudogene TRBV3-2) with TRBJ2-3, with 9 positions matching TRBD1. In DNA, the CDR3 is TGTGCCAGCAGCCAAGCCGGGACAGGGCTCACAGATACGCAGTATTTT. Amino acid sequence: CASSQAGTGLTDTQYF.